This TCR beta chain stems from a study of neurological immune-mediated disorders. TCRdb re-derived calls from the 5' RACE reads in MiXCR, one entry per CDR3 protein. The sample consists of around 26,000 distinct CDR3 sequences, approximately 6.6% of them appearing once. V was clipped by 1 base and J by 1 base, with 11 bases between them. Germline values: CDR1 SGHTA, CDR2 FQGTGA. This CDR3 has 16 residues. Points from the study as a whole: The study found the most TCR clonal expansion in HTLV-1-associated myelopathy and the least in multiple sclerosis, below healthy controls. Across subjects, expanded clones had no CDR3 amino acid sequences in common, pointing to private repertoires in all groups.

This clonotype ranks as medium-sized. Antigen: not known. V gene TRBV7-3 combines with J gene TRBJ1-5, with unresolved D. Material: PBMCs. This receptor was identified in a woman between 45 and 65 years old in good health. This CDR3 is CASSLNPRQSNQPQHF. CDR3 nucleotide sequence: TGTGCCAGCAGCTTAAACCCGAGACAAAGCAATCAGCCCCAGCATTTT.